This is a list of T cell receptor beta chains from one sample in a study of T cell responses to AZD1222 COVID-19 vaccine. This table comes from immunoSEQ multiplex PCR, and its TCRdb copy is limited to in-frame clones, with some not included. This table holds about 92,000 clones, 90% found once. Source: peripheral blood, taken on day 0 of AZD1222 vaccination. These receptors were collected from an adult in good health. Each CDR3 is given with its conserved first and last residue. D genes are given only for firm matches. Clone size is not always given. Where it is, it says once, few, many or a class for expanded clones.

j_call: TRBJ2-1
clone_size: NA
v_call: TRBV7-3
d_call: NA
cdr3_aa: CASSPRGLWNEQFF
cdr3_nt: TGTGCCAGCAGCCCCCGAGGGCTTTGGAATGAGCAGTTCTTC

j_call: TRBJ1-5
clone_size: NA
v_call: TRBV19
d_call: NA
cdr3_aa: CASSARAQGTQPQHF
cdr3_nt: TGTGCCAGTAGTGCCAGAGCGCAGGGTACTCAGCCCCAGCATTTT

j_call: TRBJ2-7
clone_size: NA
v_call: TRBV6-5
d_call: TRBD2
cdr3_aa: CASSYSTSGTLYEQYF
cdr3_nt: TGTGCCAGCAGTTACTCTACTAGCGGGACCCTATACGAGCAGTACTTC

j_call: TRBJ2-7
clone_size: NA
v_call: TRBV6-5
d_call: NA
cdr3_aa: CASSRAYEQYF
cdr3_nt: TGTGCCAGCAGCAGGGCCTACGAGCAGTACTTC

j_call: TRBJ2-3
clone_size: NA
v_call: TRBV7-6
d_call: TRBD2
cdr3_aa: CASSSWDSSGPSTDTQYF
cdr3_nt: TGTGCCAGCAGCTCATGGGACTCTAGCGGACCCAGCACAGATACGCAGTATTTT

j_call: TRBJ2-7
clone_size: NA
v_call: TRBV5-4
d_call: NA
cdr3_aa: CASSLQPSYEQYF
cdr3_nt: TGTGCCAGCAGCTTGCAGCCGTCCTACGAGCAGTACTTC

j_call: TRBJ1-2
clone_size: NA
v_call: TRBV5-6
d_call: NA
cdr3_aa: CASSLYQGPTQGYTF
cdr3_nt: TGTGCCAGCAGCTTGTATCAGGGGCCTACTCAGGGCTACACCTTC

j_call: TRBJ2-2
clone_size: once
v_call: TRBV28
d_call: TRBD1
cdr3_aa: CASSPAGTGGPGELFF
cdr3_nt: TGTGCCAGCAGTCCCGCGGGGACAGGGGGCCCCGGGGAGCTGTTTTTT

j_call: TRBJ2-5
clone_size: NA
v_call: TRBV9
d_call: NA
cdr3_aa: CASSGGGQETQYF
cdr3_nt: TGTGCCAGCAGCGGAGGGGGCCAAGAGACCCAGTACTTC

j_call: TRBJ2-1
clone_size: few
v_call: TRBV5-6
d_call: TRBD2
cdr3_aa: CASSLLAGGRTNEQFF
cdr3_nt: TGTGCCAGCAGCTTGCTAGCGGGAGGGCGGACCAATGAGCAGTTCTTC

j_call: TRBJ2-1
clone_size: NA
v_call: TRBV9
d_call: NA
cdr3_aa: CASSVGRDEQFF
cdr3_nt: TGTGCCAGCAGCGTAGGGAGGGATGAGCAGTTCTTC

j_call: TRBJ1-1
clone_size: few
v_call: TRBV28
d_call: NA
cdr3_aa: CASSLSLQGKYSTF
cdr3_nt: TGTGCCAGCAGTCTTAGCCTACAGGGCAAATACTCAACCTTT

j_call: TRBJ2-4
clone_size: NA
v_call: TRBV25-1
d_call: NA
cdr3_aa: CASSEATGKVDIQYF
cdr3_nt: TGTGCCAGCAGTGAAGCCACAGGAAAGGTGGACATTCAGTACTTC

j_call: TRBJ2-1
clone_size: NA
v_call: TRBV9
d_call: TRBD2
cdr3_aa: CASSRGLAGGPTGEQFF
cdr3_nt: TGTGCCAGCAGCCGCGGACTAGCGGGAGGCCCAACCGGTGAGCAGTTCTTC

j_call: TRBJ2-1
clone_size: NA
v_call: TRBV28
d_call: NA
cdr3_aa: CASSLFRRRQGDDFSEQFF
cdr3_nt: TGTGCCAGCAGTTTGTTTCGGAGACGACAAGGGGATGATTTTTCCGAGCAGTTCTTC

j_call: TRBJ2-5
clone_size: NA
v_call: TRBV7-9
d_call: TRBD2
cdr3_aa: CASSSTLAGVGETQYF
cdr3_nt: TGTGCCAGCAGCTCTACTTTAGCGGGAGTTGGAGAGACCCAGTACTTC

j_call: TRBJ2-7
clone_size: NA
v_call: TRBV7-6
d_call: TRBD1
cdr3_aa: CASSDRGQVYEQYF
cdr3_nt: TGTGCCAGCAGCGACCGTGGACAGGTCTACGAGCAGTACTTC

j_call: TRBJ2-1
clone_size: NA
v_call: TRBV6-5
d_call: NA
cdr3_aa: CASRTRRYEQFF
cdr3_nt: TGTGCCAGTCGTACAAGGCGTTATGAGCAGTTCTTC

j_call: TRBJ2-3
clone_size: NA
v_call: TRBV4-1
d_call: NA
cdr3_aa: CASSQVERSDTQYF
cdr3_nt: TGCGCCAGCAGCCAAGTGGAGCGTTCAGATACGCAGTATTTT

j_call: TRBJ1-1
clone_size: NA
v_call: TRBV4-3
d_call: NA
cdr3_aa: CASSQDVRMNTEAFF
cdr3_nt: TGCGCCAGCAGCCAAGATGTACGAATGAACACTGAAGCTTTCTTT

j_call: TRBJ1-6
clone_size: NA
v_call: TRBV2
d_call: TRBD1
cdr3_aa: CASEDRTYNSPLHF
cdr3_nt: TGTGCCAGCGAGGACAGGACCTATAATTCACCCCTCCACTTT

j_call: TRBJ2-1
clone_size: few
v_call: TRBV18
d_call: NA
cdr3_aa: CASSRGPSYNEQFF
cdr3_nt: TGTGCCAGCTCACGAGGGCCGTCCTACAATGAGCAGTTCTTC

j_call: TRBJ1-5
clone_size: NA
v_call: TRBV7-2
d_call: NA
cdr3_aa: CASSLGNGNQPQHF
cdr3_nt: TGTGCCAGCAGCTTAGGTAACGGTAATCAGCCCCAGCATTTT

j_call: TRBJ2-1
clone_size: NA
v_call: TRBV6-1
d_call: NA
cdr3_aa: CASSEAPRNEQFF
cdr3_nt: TGTGCCAGCAGTGAAGCCCCGAGGAATGAGCAGTTCTTC

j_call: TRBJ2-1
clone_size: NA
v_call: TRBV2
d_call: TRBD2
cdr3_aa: CASSELLAGDNEQFF
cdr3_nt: TGTGCCAGCAGTGAGCTACTAGCGGGAGACAATGAGCAGTTCTTC

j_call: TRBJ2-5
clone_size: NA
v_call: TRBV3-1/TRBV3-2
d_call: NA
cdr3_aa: CASSQDRQRRQETQYF
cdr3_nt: TGTGCCAGCAGCCAAGATAGGCAGCGGAGGCAAGAGACCCAGTACTTC

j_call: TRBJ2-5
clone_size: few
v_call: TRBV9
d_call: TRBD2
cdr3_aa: CASSPAGGETQYF
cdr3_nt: TGTGCCAGCAGCCCCGCGGGGGGAGAGACCCAGTACTTC

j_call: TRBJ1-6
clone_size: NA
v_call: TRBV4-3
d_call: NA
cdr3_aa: CASSRDRSPAGSPLHF
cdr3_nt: TGCGCCAGCAGCCGAGACAGGAGTCCTGCGGGGTCACCCCTCCACTTT

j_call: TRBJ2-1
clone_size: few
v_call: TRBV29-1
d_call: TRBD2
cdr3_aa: CSVEGGPSGSNEQFF
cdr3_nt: TGCAGCGTCGAAGGGGGCCCTAGCGGGAGCAATGAGCAGTTCTTC

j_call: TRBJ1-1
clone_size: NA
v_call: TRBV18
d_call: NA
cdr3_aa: CASSPPGRVITEAFF
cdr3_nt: TGTGCCAGCTCACCACCGGGCAGGGTCATCACTGAAGCTTTCTTT

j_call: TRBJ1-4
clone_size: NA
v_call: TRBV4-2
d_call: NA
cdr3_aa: CASSQVGWGTATNEKLFF
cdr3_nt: TGTGCCAGCAGCCAAGTGGGTTGGGGGACTGCAACTAATGAAAAACTGTTTTTT

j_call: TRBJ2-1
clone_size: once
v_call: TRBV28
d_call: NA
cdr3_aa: CASSFPNNNEQFF
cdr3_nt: TGTGCCAGCAGTTTTCCGAATAATAATGAGCAGTTCTTC

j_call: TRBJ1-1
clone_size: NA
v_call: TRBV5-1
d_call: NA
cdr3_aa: CASSYSGVANTEAFF
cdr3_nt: TGCGCCAGCAGCTACTCGGGGGTGGCCAACACTGAAGCTTTCTTT

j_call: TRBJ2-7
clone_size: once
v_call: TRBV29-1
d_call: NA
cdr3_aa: CSVERDGYEQYF
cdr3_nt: TGCAGCGTTGAGCGGGACGGCTACGAGCAGTACTTC

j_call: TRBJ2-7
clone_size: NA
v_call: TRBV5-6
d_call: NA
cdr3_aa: CASSPSGLADYEQYF
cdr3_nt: TGTGCCAGCAGCCCGTCTGGGCTAGCTGATTACGAGCAGTACTTC

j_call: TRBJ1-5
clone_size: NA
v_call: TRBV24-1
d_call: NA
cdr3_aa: CATSDSQYQPQHF
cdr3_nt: TGTGCCACCAGTGATTCGCAGTATCAGCCCCAGCATTTT

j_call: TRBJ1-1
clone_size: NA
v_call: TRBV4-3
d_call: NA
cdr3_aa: CASSQQMDTEAFF
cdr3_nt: TGCGCCAGCAGCCAACAAATGGACACTGAAGCTTTCTTT

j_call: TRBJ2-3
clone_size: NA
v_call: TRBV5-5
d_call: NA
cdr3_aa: CASSLLVGARMGTQYF
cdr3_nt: TGTGCCAGCAGCCTCCTGGTGGGGGCCAGGATGGGTACGCAGTATTTT

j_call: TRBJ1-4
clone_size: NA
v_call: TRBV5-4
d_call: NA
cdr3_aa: CASSLSGGVSEKLFF
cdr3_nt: TGTGCCAGCAGCTTGTCGGGGGGCGTCAGCGAAAAACTGTTTTTT

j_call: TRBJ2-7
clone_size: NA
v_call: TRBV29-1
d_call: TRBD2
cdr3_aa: CSVLGSGRGAVYEQYF
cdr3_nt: TGCAGCGTACTAGGCAGCGGGAGAGGGGCGGTCTACGAGCAGTACTTC

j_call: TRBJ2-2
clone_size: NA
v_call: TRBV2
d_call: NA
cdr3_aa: CASSAKSQGGTGELFF
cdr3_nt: TGTGCCAGCAGTGCTAAGAGTCAGGGTGGCACCGGGGAGCTGTTTTTT

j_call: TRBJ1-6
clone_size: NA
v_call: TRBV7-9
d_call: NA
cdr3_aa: CASSLGSGSPLHF
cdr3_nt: TGTGCCAGCAGCTTAGGAAGCGGGTCACCCCTCCACTTT

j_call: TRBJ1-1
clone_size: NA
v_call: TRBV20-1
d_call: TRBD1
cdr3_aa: CSASVGQGADTEAFF
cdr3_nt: TGCAGTGCTAGTGTGGGACAGGGGGCAGACACTGAAGCTTTCTTT

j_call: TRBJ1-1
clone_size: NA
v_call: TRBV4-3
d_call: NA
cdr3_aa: CASSHARLSTEAFF
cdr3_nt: TGCGCCAGCAGCCATGCCAGACTCTCCACTGAAGCTTTCTTT

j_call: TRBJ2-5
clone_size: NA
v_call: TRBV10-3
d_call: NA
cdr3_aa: CAITPNGETQYF
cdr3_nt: TGTGCCATCACCCCGAACGGAGAGACCCAGTACTTC

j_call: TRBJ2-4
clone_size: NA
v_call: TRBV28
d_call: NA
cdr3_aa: CASSLFGPGNIQYF
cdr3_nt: TGTGCCAGCAGTTTATTTGGCCCGGGAAACATTCAGTACTTC

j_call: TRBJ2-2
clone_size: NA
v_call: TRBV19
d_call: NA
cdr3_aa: CASSRDTNTGELFF
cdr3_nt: TGTGCCAGTAGTAGGGACACTAACACCGGGGAGCTGTTTTTT

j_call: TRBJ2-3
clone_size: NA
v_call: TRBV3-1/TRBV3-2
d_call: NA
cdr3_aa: CASSQDQRRLDTQYF
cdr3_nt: TGTGCCAGCAGCCAAGATCAACGGAGGTTAGATACGCAGTATTTT

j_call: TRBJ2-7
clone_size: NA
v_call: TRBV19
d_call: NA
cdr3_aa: CASSYRAGEQYF
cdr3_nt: TGTGCCAGTAGCTACAGGGCTGGCGAGCAGTACTTC

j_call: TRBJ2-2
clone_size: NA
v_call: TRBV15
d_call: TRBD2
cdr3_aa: CATSRVLGTSGTNTGELFF
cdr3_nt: TGTGCCACCAGCAGAGTATTAGGGACTAGCGGCACGAACACCGGGGAGCTGTTTTTT

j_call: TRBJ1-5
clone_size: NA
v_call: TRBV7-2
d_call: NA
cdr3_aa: CASSLEHSNQPQHF
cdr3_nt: TGTGCCAGCAGCTTAGAGCATAGCAATCAGCCCCAGCATTTT

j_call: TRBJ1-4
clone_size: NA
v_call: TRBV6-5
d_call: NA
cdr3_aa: CASSYSSGNEKLFF
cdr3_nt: TGTGCCAGCAGTTACTCGTCCGGGAATGAAAAACTGTTTTTT

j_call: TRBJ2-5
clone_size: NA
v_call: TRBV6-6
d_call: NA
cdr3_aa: CASRATATGAETQYF
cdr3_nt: TGTGCCAGCAGAGCAACAGCTACGGGGGCTGAGACCCAGTACTTC

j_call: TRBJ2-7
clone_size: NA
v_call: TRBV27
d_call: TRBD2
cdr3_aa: CASSFRVPTSGGSYEQYF
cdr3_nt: TGTGCCAGCAGTTTCCGGGTACCGACTAGCGGAGGCTCCTACGAGCAGTACTTC

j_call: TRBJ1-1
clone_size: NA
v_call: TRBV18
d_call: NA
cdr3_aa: CASSPQKNTEAFF
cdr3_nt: TGTGCCAGCTCACCACAGAAGAACACTGAAGCTTTCTTT

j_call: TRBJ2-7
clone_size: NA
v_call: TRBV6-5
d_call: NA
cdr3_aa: CASSTQWGVSYEQYF
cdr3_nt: TGTGCCAGCAGTACCCAGTGGGGGGTGTCCTACGAGCAGTACTTC

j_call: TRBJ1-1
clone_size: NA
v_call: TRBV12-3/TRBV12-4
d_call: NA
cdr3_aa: CASSATWAQEAFF
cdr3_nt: TGTGCCAGCAGTGCAACGTGGGCCCAAGAAGCTTTCTTT

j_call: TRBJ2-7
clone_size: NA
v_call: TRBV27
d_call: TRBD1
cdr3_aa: CASSTDRRLAQYF
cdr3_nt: TGTGCCAGCAGTACGGACAGGAGGCTCGCCCAGTACTTC